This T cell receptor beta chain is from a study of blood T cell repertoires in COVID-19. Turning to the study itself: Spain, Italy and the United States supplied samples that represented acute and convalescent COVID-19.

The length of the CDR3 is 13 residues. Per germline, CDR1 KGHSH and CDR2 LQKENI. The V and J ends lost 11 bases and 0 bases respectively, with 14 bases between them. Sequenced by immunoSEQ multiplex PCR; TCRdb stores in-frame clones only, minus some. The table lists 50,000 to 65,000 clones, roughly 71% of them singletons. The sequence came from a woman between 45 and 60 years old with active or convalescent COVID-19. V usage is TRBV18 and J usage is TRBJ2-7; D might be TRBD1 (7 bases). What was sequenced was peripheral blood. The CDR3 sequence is CAGAQGGSYEQYF. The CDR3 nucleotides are TGTGCCGGGGCCCAGGGGGGCTCCTACGAGCAGTACTTC.